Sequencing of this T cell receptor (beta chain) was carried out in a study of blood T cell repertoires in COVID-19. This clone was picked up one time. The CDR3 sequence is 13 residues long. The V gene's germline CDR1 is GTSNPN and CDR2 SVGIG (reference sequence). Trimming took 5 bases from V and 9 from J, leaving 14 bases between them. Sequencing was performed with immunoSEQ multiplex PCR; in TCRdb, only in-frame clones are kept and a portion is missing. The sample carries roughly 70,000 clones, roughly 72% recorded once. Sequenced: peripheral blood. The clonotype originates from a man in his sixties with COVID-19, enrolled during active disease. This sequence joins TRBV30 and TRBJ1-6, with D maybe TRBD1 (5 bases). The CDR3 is CAWGWKGSSPLHF. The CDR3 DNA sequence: TGTGCCTGGGGATGGAAGGGGTCTTCACCCCTCCACTTT.